This is a list of T cell receptor beta chains from one sample in a study of T cell responses to AZD1222 COVID-19 vaccine. This table comes from immunoSEQ multiplex PCR, and its TCRdb copy is limited to in-frame clones, with some not included. The sample includes roughly 130,000 clones, 80% to 90% of them seen just once. The specimen comprised peripheral blood, sampled on day 0 of AZD1222 vaccination. All receptors derive from an adult in good health. Each CDR3 is given with its conserved first and last residue. D genes are given only for firm matches. Clone sizes are given selectively: once, few, many, or a class where the clone is expanded.

V gene: TRBV3-1/TRBV3-2; J gene: TRBJ1-1; CDR3 length: 15; D gene: NA; clone size: NA; CDR3 DNA: TGTGCCAGCAGCCTCGGCCGAGTTCTGAACACTGAAGCTTTCTTT; CDR3 protein: CASSLGRVLNTEAFF
V gene: TRBV18; J gene: TRBJ2-7; CDR3 length: 13; D gene: NA; clone size: once; CDR3 DNA: TGTGCCAGCTCACCACTTGGGACCGGCGAGCAGTACTTC; CDR3 protein: CASSPLGTGEQYF
V gene: TRBV9; J gene: TRBJ1-1; CDR3 length: 17; D gene: NA; clone size: NA; CDR3 DNA: TGTGCCAGCAGCGGCCTGGGATATGGGGTACTGAACACTGAAGCTTTCTTT; CDR3 protein: CASSGLGYGVLNTEAFF
V gene: TRBV12-2; J gene: TRBJ1-1; CDR3 length: 16; D gene: NA; clone size: NA; CDR3 DNA: TGTGCAAGTCGCTCCGACAGGGGGGGGAGGAACACTGAAGCTTTCTTT; CDR3 protein: CASRSDRGGRNTEAFF
V gene: TRBV5-1; J gene: TRBJ1-6; CDR3 length: 15; D gene: NA; clone size: NA; CDR3 DNA: TGCGCCAGCAGCTTGGAACTGGGAAACAATTCACCCCTCCACTTT; CDR3 protein: CASSLELGNNSPLHF
V gene: TRBV5-1; J gene: TRBJ1-3; CDR3 length: 15; D gene: NA; clone size: once; CDR3 DNA: TGCGCCAGCAGCTTAACGGGGGAAGCAGGAAACACCATATATTTT; CDR3 protein: CASSLTGEAGNTIYF
V gene: TRBV18; J gene: TRBJ1-3; CDR3 length: 16; D gene: NA; clone size: NA; CDR3 DNA: TGTGCCAGCTCCTTTTCGAGTCTGGACTCTGGAAACACCATATATTTT; CDR3 protein: CASSFSSLDSGNTIYF
V gene: TRBV7-6; J gene: TRBJ2-7; CDR3 length: 15; D gene: TRBD1; clone size: NA; CDR3 DNA: TGTGCCAGCAGCCCGGGACAGGGAAACTCCTACGAGCAGTACTTC; CDR3 protein: CASSPGQGNSYEQYF
V gene: TRBV11-3; J gene: TRBJ2-1; CDR3 length: 16; D gene: TRBD2; clone size: NA; CDR3 DNA: TGTGCCAGCAGTTCTCTAGCGGCCGGCTCCTACAATGAGCAGTTCTTC; CDR3 protein: CASSSLAAGSYNEQFF
V gene: TRBV18; J gene: TRBJ1-5; CDR3 length: 16; D gene: TRBD1; clone size: NA; CDR3 DNA: TGTGCCAGCTCACCGGGGACAGTGAGTAGCAATCAGCCCCAGCATTTT; CDR3 protein: CASSPGTVSSNQPQHF
V gene: TRBV25-1; J gene: TRBJ2-7; CDR3 length: 16; D gene: NA; clone size: NA; CDR3 DNA: TGTGCCAGCCATTACCCCCTCTCCCTAGCCTCCTACGAGCAGTACTTC; CDR3 protein: CASHYPLSLASYEQYF
V gene: TRBV9; J gene: TRBJ1-2; CDR3 length: 15; D gene: TRBD1; clone size: NA; CDR3 DNA: TGTGCCAGCAGCGTAGGGTCAGGGGGGAACTATGGCTACACCTTC; CDR3 protein: CASSVGSGGNYGYTF
V gene: TRBV27; J gene: TRBJ1-4; CDR3 length: 14; D gene: TRBD1; clone size: NA; CDR3 DNA: TGTGCCAGCAAACAGGGGACAGGGAGCGAAAAACTGTTTTTT; CDR3 protein: CASKQGTGSEKLFF
V gene: TRBV4-3; J gene: TRBJ2-3; CDR3 length: 15; D gene: NA; clone size: NA; CDR3 DNA: TGCGCCAGCAGCCAAGATTTGCGGGCCACAGATACGCAGTATTTT; CDR3 protein: CASSQDLRATDTQYF
V gene: TRBV6-5; J gene: TRBJ2-1; CDR3 length: 12; D gene: NA; clone size: once; CDR3 DNA: TGTGCCAGCAGCAACACTAGAGATGAGCAGTTCTTC; CDR3 protein: CASSNTRDEQFF
V gene: TRBV5-1; J gene: TRBJ1-2; CDR3 length: 16; D gene: TRBD1; clone size: once; CDR3 DNA: TGCGCCAGCACCATAGGACAGGGGGTAGTTAACTATGGCTACACCTTC; CDR3 protein: CASTIGQGVVNYGYTF
V gene: TRBV29-1; J gene: TRBJ1-1; CDR3 length: 14; D gene: NA; clone size: once; CDR3 DNA: TGCAGCGTTGAAGAGGCAGTGAGGGGCACTGAAGCTTTCTTT; CDR3 protein: CSVEEAVRGTEAFF
V gene: TRBV4-3; J gene: TRBJ2-1; CDR3 length: 21; D gene: TRBD2; clone size: NA; CDR3 DNA: TGCGCCAGCAGCCAAGATCTTCGGAGCGGGAGGGCAAGGCTCCCTCAGAATGAGCAGTTCTTC; CDR3 protein: CASSQDLRSGRARLPQNEQFF
V gene: TRBV5-4; J gene: TRBJ2-1; CDR3 length: 17; D gene: NA; clone size: NA; CDR3 DNA: TGTGCCAGCAGCTTGGACGTCGGGTCGTCCTCCTACAATGAGCAGTTCTTC; CDR3 protein: CASSLDVGSSSYNEQFF
V gene: TRBV27; J gene: TRBJ1-3; CDR3 length: 13; D gene: NA; clone size: NA; CDR3 DNA: TGTGCCAGCAGTTCAGGCTCTGGAAACACCATATATTTT; CDR3 protein: CASSSGSGNTIYF
V gene: TRBV27; J gene: TRBJ1-4; CDR3 length: 15; D gene: NA; clone size: NA; CDR3 DNA: TGTGCCAGCAGTCCACCGGGGACAAGCAATGAAAAACTGTTTTTT; CDR3 protein: CASSPPGTSNEKLFF
V gene: TRBV7-2; J gene: TRBJ2-7; CDR3 length: 16; D gene: NA; clone size: NA; CDR3 DNA: TGTGCCAGCAGCTTAGCCAGGACACAGCTCTCCTACGAGCAGTACTTC; CDR3 protein: CASSLARTQLSYEQYF
V gene: TRBV30; J gene: TRBJ1-5; CDR3 length: 16; D gene: NA; clone size: NA; CDR3 DNA: TGTGCCTGGAGTGTACCAGGATGGCAAGGCAATCAGCCCCAGCATTTT; CDR3 protein: CAWSVPGWQGNQPQHF
V gene: TRBV18; J gene: TRBJ1-1; CDR3 length: 14; D gene: NA; clone size: NA; CDR3 DNA: TGTGCCAGCTCACCAGCTACAGATAACACTGAAGCTTTCTTT; CDR3 protein: CASSPATDNTEAFF
V gene: TRBV6-5; J gene: TRBJ1-4; CDR3 length: 15; D gene: TRBD1; clone size: NA; CDR3 DNA: TGTGCCAGCAGTTACTCGGGACAGCGTCATGAAAAACTGTTTTTT; CDR3 protein: CASSYSGQRHEKLFF
V gene: TRBV7-9; J gene: TRBJ2-2; CDR3 length: 14; D gene: NA; clone size: NA; CDR3 DNA: TGTGCCAGCAGCTTATGGTTGAACACCGGGGAGCTGTTTTTT; CDR3 protein: CASSLWLNTGELFF
V gene: TRBV6-5; J gene: TRBJ1-1; CDR3 length: 12; D gene: NA; clone size: NA; CDR3 DNA: TGTGCCACCAATTTCGCCGGATCTGAAGCTTTCTTT; CDR3 protein: CATNFAGSEAFF
V gene: TRBV10-3; J gene: TRBJ1-6; CDR3 length: 15; D gene: NA; clone size: NA; CDR3 DNA: TGTGCCATCAGTGAGACTGGGGGCTTCCGCTCACCCCTCCACTTT; CDR3 protein: CAISETGGFRSPLHF
V gene: TRBV7-8; J gene: TRBJ1-1; CDR3 length: 12; D gene: NA; clone size: once; CDR3 DNA: TGTGCCAGCAGCTTACTTATCTACGAAGCTTTCTTT; CDR3 protein: CASSLLIYEAFF
V gene: TRBV7-6; J gene: TRBJ1-3; CDR3 length: 18; D gene: NA; clone size: NA; CDR3 DNA: TGTGCCAGCAGCCCTCTTTCGGATCGTCCAAGCTCTGGAAACACCATATATTTT; CDR3 protein: CASSPLSDRPSSGNTIYF
V gene: TRBV23-1; J gene: TRBJ1-3; CDR3 length: 14; D gene: NA; clone size: NA; CDR3 DNA: TGCGCCAGCAGTCAGGTAAGGGACCCACCTTGCATATATTTT; CDR3 protein: CASSQVRDPPCIYF
V gene: TRBV19; J gene: TRBJ2-3; CDR3 length: 16; D gene: NA; clone size: NA; CDR3 DNA: TGTGCCAGTAGTTCTGGCTCAATCATCCTCACAGATACGCAGTATTTT; CDR3 protein: CASSSGSIILTDTQYF
V gene: TRBV24-1; J gene: TRBJ1-1; CDR3 length: 13; D gene: NA; clone size: few; CDR3 DNA: TGTGCCACCAGTGAGGGGGAGCTCGCTGAAGCTTTCTTT; CDR3 protein: CATSEGELAEAFF
V gene: TRBV5-1; J gene: TRBJ2-3; CDR3 length: 16; D gene: NA; clone size: NA; CDR3 DNA: TGCGCCAGCAGCTTGGGATACGCGCCAGGGGGGGATACGCAGTATTTT; CDR3 protein: CASSLGYAPGGDTQYF
V gene: TRBV5-1; J gene: TRBJ1-3; CDR3 length: 15; D gene: TRBD1; clone size: NA; CDR3 DNA: TGCGCCAGCAGCTTTGGACAGGGCCGGGGAAACACCATATATTTT; CDR3 protein: CASSFGQGRGNTIYF
V gene: TRBV10-3; J gene: TRBJ2-7; CDR3 length: 16; D gene: TRBD2; clone size: NA; CDR3 DNA: TGTGCCATCAGTGAGTGGACTAGCGGGGACTCGTACGAGCAGTACTTC; CDR3 protein: CAISEWTSGDSYEQYF
V gene: TRBV6-5; J gene: TRBJ1-2; CDR3 length: 15; D gene: TRBD1; clone size: few; CDR3 DNA: TGTGCCAGCCCCGACAGGGCAGGGGCATCGCCTGGCTACACCTTC; CDR3 protein: CASPDRAGASPGYTF
V gene: TRBV18; J gene: TRBJ1-4; CDR3 length: 16; D gene: NA; clone size: NA; CDR3 DNA: TGTGCCAGCTCACCCGACATGCAGAGCTTTAATGAAAAACTGTTTTTT; CDR3 protein: CASSPDMQSFNEKLFF
V gene: TRBV19; J gene: TRBJ2-5; CDR3 length: 17; D gene: TRBD1; clone size: once; CDR3 DNA: TGTGCCAGTAGTACCCGGACAGGGGTTATGGGCCAAGAGACCCAGTACTTC; CDR3 protein: CASSTRTGVMGQETQYF
V gene: TRBV11-2; J gene: TRBJ2-7; CDR3 length: 14; D gene: NA; clone size: NA; CDR3 DNA: TGTGCCAGCAGCTTAGATCCCCGCATAAGCGAGCAGTACTTC; CDR3 protein: CASSLDPRISEQYF
V gene: TRBV24-1; J gene: TRBJ1-2; CDR3 length: 13; D gene: NA; clone size: few; CDR3 DNA: TGTGCCACCAGTGATTTATTCGACTATGGCTACACCTTC; CDR3 protein: CATSDLFDYGYTF
V gene: TRBV5-5; J gene: TRBJ2-7; CDR3 length: 14; D gene: TRBD1; clone size: NA; CDR3 DNA: TGTGCCAGCAGCTTTTCCGGGACAGGGGGCGAGCAGTACTTC; CDR3 protein: CASSFSGTGGEQYF
V gene: TRBV10-3; J gene: TRBJ1-6; CDR3 length: 17; D gene: NA; clone size: NA; CDR3 DNA: TGTGCCATCAGTGACCCAACCAAGCGCGGCAGGAATTCACCCCTCCACTTT; CDR3 protein: CAISDPTKRGRNSPLHF
V gene: TRBV12-5; J gene: TRBJ1-4; CDR3 length: 15; D gene: NA; clone size: NA; CDR3 DNA: TGTGCTAGTGGTTCGGAGCTTGCAACTAATGAAAAACTGTTTTTT; CDR3 protein: CASGSELATNEKLFF
V gene: TRBV24-1; J gene: TRBJ2-3; CDR3 length: 15; D gene: TRBD2; clone size: NA; CDR3 DNA: TGTGCCACCAGTGATCGGACTAGCGCGGGGGATACGCAGTATTTT; CDR3 protein: CATSDRTSAGDTQYF